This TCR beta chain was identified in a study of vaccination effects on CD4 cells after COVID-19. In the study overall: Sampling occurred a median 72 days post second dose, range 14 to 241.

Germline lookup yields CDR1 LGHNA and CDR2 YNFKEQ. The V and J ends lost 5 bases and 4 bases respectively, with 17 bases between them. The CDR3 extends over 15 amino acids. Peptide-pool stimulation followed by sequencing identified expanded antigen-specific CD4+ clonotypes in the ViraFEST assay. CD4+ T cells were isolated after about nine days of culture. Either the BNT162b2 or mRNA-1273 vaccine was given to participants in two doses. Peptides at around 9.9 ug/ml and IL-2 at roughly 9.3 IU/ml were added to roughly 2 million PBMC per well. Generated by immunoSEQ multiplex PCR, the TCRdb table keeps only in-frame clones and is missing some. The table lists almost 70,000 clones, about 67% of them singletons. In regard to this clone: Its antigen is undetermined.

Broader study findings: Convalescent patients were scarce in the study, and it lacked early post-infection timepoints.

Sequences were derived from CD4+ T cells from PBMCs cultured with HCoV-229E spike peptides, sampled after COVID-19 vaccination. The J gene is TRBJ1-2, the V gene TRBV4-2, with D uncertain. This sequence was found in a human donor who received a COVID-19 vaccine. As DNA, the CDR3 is TGTGCCAGCAGCGATCTTAGGACGCTCGCCTATGGCTACACCTTC. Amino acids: CASSDLRTLAYGYTF.